This T cell receptor beta chain came from a study of beta chain features in type 1 diabetes. CDR3 length: 16 residues. Trimming cost V 5 bases and J 4 bases; bases outside gene matches: 7. CDR1 and CDR2 from the germline V gene are SGHTA and FQGNSA. Reverse transcribing all isolated RNA meant expressed TCRB transcripts were sequenced. Libraries were prepared by immunoSEQ multiplex PCR; TCRdb keeps only in-frame clonotypes and omits some of them. The data contain around 300,000 clones, approximately 15% of them singletons. Study findings and constraints: HLA effects on TCRB rearrangement stayed unresolved here. Possible PCR preference for shorter templates applied equally to patients and controls.

As for this clone: Its antigen is undetermined.

This chain connects TRBV7-2 to TRBJ2-2, with 10 bases identical to TRBD1. Sequences were obtained from central memory CD4+ T cells from blood. The sequence was obtained from a man between 25 and 39 years old in good health. The CDR3 reads CASSRAGQGVTGELFF. The CDR3 DNA is TGTGCCAGCAGCCGCGCCGGACAGGGGGTCACCGGGGAGCTGTTTTTT.